Following are 18 T cell receptor beta chains from one sample sequenced in a study of CD8 T cells in ankylosing spondylitis. One entry per CDR3 protein results from TCRdb running MiXCR on the 5' RACE reads. The table shows 200,000 to 250,000 distinct CDR3 sequences, with about 10% occurring only once. The sequencing input was blood, either unsorted or a sorted T cell fraction (not recorded which). These receptors were collected from a male donor with ankylosing spondylitis or in good health (not recorded which).

This clonotype was seen at least ten times. The V gene is TRBV9, the J gene TRBJ2-5; D is perhaps TRBD2 (6 bases). The CDR3 extends over 14 amino acids. Trimming removed 3 bases from V and 5 bases from J, with 14 bases in between. Germline V CDR1 and CDR2: SGDLS, YYNGEE. This chain's CDR3 is CASSDGVGRETQYF. The DNA of the CDR3 is TGTGCCAGCAGCGACGGAGTAGGGAGGGAGACCCAGTACTTC.

This clonotype was seen a few times. The chain employs TRBV11-2 and TRBJ2-5, with 10 bases aligning to TRBD1. Germline CDR1 reads SGHAT; CDR2 reads FQNNGV. After removal of 5 bases from V and 5 bases from J, the junction contained 5 bases not matched to a gene. This CDR3 has 14 amino acids. CDR3 sequence reads: CASSVGTGVETQYF. The DNA for the CDR3 is TGTGCCAGCAGCGTAGGGACAGGGGTTGAGACCCAGTACTTC.

Ten or more counts support this clonotype. J is TRBJ2-5 and V is TRBV7-2; 7 positions match TRBD2. The ends lost 5 bases at V and 5 bases at J; junction bases unmatched: 8. Germline loops: CDR1 SGHTA, CDR2 FQGNSA. This CDR3 is 14 amino acids long. The CDR3 DNA sequence: TGTGCCAGCAGCCCCCGAGCGGGGTCGGAGACCCAGTACTTC. Translation: CASSPRAGSETQYF.

The chain carries TRBV3-1 and TRBJ2-6; tentatively, D is TRBD1 (6 bases). The V and J ends lost 7 bases and 0 bases respectively, with 22 bases between them. Per germline, CDR1 LGHDT and CDR2 YNNKEL (reference sequence). This CDR3 contains 19 residues. The CDR3 here is CASNRHSGDRSSGANVLTF. CDR3 in DNA: TGTGCCAGCAACCGACACTCAGGGGATAGATCCTCTGGGGCCAACGTCCTGACTTTC.

This clonotype occurred many times. This chain uses TRBV5-6 with TRBJ2-1; D possibly matches TRBD1 or TRBD2 (5 bases each). V lost 0 bases and J 4 bases, leaving 14 bases between the germline ends. The CDR3 has 16 amino acids. Germline loops: CDR1 SGHDT, CDR2 YYEEEE. CDR3: CASSLAAGTYYNEQFF. DNA of the CDR3: TGTGCCAGCAGCTTGGCGGCAGGGACCTATTACAATGAGCAGTTCTTC. Complete variable domain (other parts from reference TRBV5-6 and TRBJ2-1): DAGVTQSPTHLIKTRGQQVTLRCSPKSGHDTVSWYQQALGQGPQFIFQYYEEEERQRGNFPDRFSGHQFPNYSSELNVNALLLGDSALYLCASSLAAGTYYNEQFFGPGTRLTVL.

There are many counts of this clonotype. V is TRBV5-1 and J is TRBJ2-3; no clear D gene. V lost 5 bases, J lost 6 bases, and 13 bases lay in between. Per germline, CDR1 SGHRS and CDR2 YFSETQ. The CDR3 is 13 amino acids. In DNA form, the CDR3 reads TGCGCCAGCAGTCCCCTCAACGAGGATACGCAGTATTTT. Translated, it gives CASSPLNEDTQYF.

This chain uses TRBV2 with TRBJ1-6, with unresolved D. Per germline, CDR1 SNHLY and CDR2 FYNNEI. This CDR3 is 14 amino acids long. Trimming took 11 bases from V and 8 from J, leaving 19 bases between them. The CDR3 loop is CASGPGRSDSPLHF. The CDR3 region has the DNA TGTGCCTCCGGGCCCGGGCGGTCGGATTCACCCCTCCACTTT.

This chain uses TRBV5-1 with TRBJ2-1; D is perhaps TRBD2 (5 bases). The germline V gene encodes CDR1 SGHRS and CDR2 YFSETQ. V was cut by 4 bases and J by 8 bases, with 13 bases left in between. This CDR3 contains 13 residues. CDR3 region: CASSVEASDEQFF. In DNA, the CDR3 is TGCGCCAGCAGCGTGGAGGCATCCGATGAGCAGTTCTTC.

In DNA form, the CDR3 reads TGTGCCAGCAGCCTGTCAGGTAGTAGGGGGACGAATGAGCAGTTCTTC. Protein sequence: CASSLSGSRGTNEQFF. The chain recombines TRBV7-3 with TRBJ2-1, with D possibly matching TRBD1 (6 bases). Germline lookup yields CDR1 SGHTA and CDR2 FQGTGA. Trimming removed 5 bases at V and 7 bases at J, with 21 bases between. CDR3 length equals 16 residues. The variable domain in full, completed from reference TRBV7-3 and TRBJ2-1, reads GAGVSQTPSNKVTEKGKYVELRCDPISGHTALYWYRQSLGQGPEFLIYFQGTGAADDSGLPNDRFFAVRPEGSVSTLKIQRTERGDSAVYLCASSLSGSRGTNEQFFGPGTRLTVL.

This clonotype occurred many times. The chain carries TRBV19 and TRBJ2-2; D is undetermined. This CDR3 is 11 amino acids long. Trimming removed 4 bases at V and 5 bases at J, with 2 bases between. The germline V gene encodes CDR1 LNHDA and CDR2 SQIVND (reference sequence). Here the CDR3 DNA reads TGTGCCAGTAGTACGACCGGGGAGCTGTTTTTT. This gives the protein CASSTTGELFF.

This clonotype was observed at least ten times. V is TRBV28 and J is TRBJ2-5; no reliable D call. Trimming took off 8 bases at V and 5 bases at J, with 27 bases between the two ends. Germline CDR1 MDHEN, CDR2 SYDVKM. This CDR3 has 17 residues. The CDR3 DNA is TGTGCCAGCGGTACCCTAAAATGGACCCACAAGCAGGAGACCCAGTACTTC. Translation: CASGTLKWTHKQETQYF.

This clonotype was detected once. The chain recombines TRBV5-5 with TRBJ1-1, with D possibly matching TRBD1 (5 bases). The CDR3 spans 14 residues. Trimming left V 4 bases short and J 1 base short, with 11 bases between. Per germline, CDR1 SGHKS and CDR2 YYEKEE (reference sequence). As DNA, the CDR3 is TGTGCCAGCAGCCGAGGGGTCCCGAACACTGAAGCTTTCTTT. Translation gives CASSRGVPNTEAFF. Complete variable domain (other parts from reference TRBV5-5 and TRBJ1-1): DAGVTQSPTHLIKTRGQQVTLRCSPISGHKSVSWYQQVLGQGPQFIFQYYEKEERGRGNFPDRFSARQFPNYSSELNVNALLLGDSALYLCASSRGVPNTEAFFGQGTRLTVV.

In this sample, this clonotype turned up many times. The J gene is TRBJ1-5, the V gene TRBV12-3 or TRBV12-4; D is uncertain. This CDR3 region has 16 residues. Deletions cut 6 bases from V and 0 bases from J, with 15 bases between. In DNA, the CDR3 is TGTGCCAGCAGCCTTGGGTACCCCGGTAGCAATCAGCCCCAGCATTTT. This encodes CASSLGYPGSNQPQHF.

This clonotype was detected many times. The chain recombines TRBV4-2 with TRBJ2-3; D tentatively fits TRBD1 or TRBD2 (5 bases each). Germline assignment: CDR1 LGHNA and CDR2 YNFKEQ. V was trimmed by 1 base and J by 5 bases, leaving 19 bases between them. This CDR3 has 17 amino acids. The CDR3 protein is CASSQGGWLGNRDTQYF. In nucleotides, the CDR3 is TGTGCCAGCAGCCAAGGGGGGTGGCTAGGAAACAGAGATACGCAGTATTTT.

This clonotype was counted ten times or more. The rearrangement links TRBV29-1 to TRBJ1-4, with no clear D. V lost 0 bases and J lost 10, with 15 bases in between. The CDR3 runs to 14 residues. The germline gives CDR1 SQVTM, CDR2 ANQGSEA. CDR3 amino acids: CSVEEVVEKGKLFF. Here the CDR3 DNA reads TGCAGCGTTGAAGAGGTTGTGGAGAAGGGAAAACTGTTTTTT.

The V gene is TRBV12-3 or TRBV12-4, the J gene TRBJ2-1, with D tentatively TRBD1 or TRBD2 (6 bases each). The CDR3 length is 13 residues. V was cut by 5 bases and J by 10 bases, with 15 bases left in between. The CDR3 coding sequence is TGTGCCAGCAGTCCGACCAGGAGGGGGGAGCAGTTCTTC. Protein: CASSPTRRGEQFF.

This clonotype was seen more than once but under ten times. The genes are TRBV12-3 or TRBV12-4 and TRBJ2-6, with TRBD2 identical over 10 bases. Trimming removed 0 bases from V and 3 bases from J; junction bases left unmatched: 11. CDR3 length: 20 residues. Here the CDR3 DNA reads TGTGCCAGCAGTTTAGCGCTGCGGCTAGCGGGAGTCCGTGGGGCCAACGTCCTGACTTTC. Translation: CASSLALRLAGVRGANVLTF.

The gene calls are TRBV9 and TRBJ2-7, with 12 bases identical to TRBD2. The CDR3 totals 15 residues. CDR1 is SGDLS, CDR2 YYNGEE, per germline. The V and J ends lost 0 bases and 3 bases, in that order; junction bases with no gene match: 1. CDR3 sequence reads: CASSVASGRVYEQYF. For the CDR3, the DNA is TGTGCCAGCAGCGTAGCTAGCGGGAGGGTCTACGAGCAGTACTTC.